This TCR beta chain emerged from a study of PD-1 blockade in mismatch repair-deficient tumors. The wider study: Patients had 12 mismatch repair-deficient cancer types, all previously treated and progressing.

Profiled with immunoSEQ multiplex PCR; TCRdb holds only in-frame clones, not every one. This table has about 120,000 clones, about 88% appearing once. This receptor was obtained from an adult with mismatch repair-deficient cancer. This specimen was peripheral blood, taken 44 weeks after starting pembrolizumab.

The CDR3 DNA follows: TGTGCCAGCAGTTATTCGGCGGGCTACCAAGAGACCCAGTACTTC. This gives the protein CASSYSAGYQETQYF. This rearrangement joins TRBV6-5 to TRBJ2-5, with D possibly TRBD2 on 5 matching bases. The CDR3 runs 15 residues. V lost 3 bases and J 0 bases, leaving 11 bases between the germline ends. The germline CDR1 and CDR2 sequences are MNHEY and SVGAGI.